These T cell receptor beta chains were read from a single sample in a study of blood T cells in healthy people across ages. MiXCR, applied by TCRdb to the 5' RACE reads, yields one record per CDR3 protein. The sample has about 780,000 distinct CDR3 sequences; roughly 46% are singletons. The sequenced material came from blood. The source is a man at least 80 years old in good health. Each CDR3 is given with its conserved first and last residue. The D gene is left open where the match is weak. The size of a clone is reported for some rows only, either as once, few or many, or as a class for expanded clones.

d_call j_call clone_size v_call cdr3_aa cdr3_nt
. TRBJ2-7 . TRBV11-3 CASSLYRGLGEQYF TGCGCCAGCAGCTTATACAGGGGACTTGGCGAGCAGTACTTC
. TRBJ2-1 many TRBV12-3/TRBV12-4 CASSDNRRSSYNEQFF TGTGCCAGCAGTGATAACAGGCGAAGCTCCTACAATGAGCAGTTCTTC
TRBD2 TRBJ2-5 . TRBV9 CASSVAPGGQETQYF TGTGCCAGCAGCGTAGCTCCGGGAGGGCAAGAGACCCAGTACTTC
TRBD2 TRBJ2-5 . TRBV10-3 CAISDHRRAGGPETQYF TGTGCCATCAGTGATCATCGTCGAGCGGGAGGGCCAGAGACCCAGTACTTC
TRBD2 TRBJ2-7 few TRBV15 CATARTSVSYEQYF TGTGCCACCGCCCGGACTAGCGTATCCTACGAGCAGTACTTC
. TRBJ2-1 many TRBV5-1 CASSPLYSYNEQFF TGCGCCAGCAGCCCACTATACTCCTACAATGAGCAGTTCTTC
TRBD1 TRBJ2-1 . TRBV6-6 CASSRDRVKYNEQFF TGTGCCAGCAGCCGAGACAGGGTCAAGTACAATGAGCAGTTCTTC
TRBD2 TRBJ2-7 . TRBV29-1 CSVVELAGGQEQYF TGCAGCGTTGTTGAGCTAGCGGGAGGCCAAGAGCAGTACTTC
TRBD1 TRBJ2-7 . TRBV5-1 CASSLAGQGTYEQYF TGCGCCAGCAGCTTGGCGGGACAGGGCACCTACGAGCAGTACTTC
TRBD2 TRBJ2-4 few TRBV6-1 CASSERNSGTTYF TGTGCCAGCAGTGAAAGGAATTCCGGGACTACGTACTTC
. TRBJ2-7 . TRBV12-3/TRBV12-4 CASSWRDPYEQYF TGTGCCAGCTCCTGGCGAGATCCCTACGAGCAGTACTTC
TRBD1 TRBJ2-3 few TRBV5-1 CASSLDTGTVPTDTQYF TGCGCCAGCAGCTTGGATACCGGGACAGTGCCCACAGATACGCAGTATTTT
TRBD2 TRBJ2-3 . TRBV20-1 CSALGGGAGTDTQYF TGCAGTGCCCTGGGGGGGGGAGCGGGCACAGATACGCAGTATTTT
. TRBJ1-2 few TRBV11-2 CASSPEFGQFGYTF TGTGCCAGCAGCCCCGAGTTCGGTCAGTTTGGCTACACCTTC
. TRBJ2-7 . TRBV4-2 CASSQQRRSYEQYF TGTGCCAGCAGCCAACAGAGGCGCTCCTACGAGCAGTACTTC
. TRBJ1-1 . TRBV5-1 CASSPGTGNMNTEAFF TGCGCCAGCAGCCCCGGGACGGGGAACATGAACACTGAAGCTTTCTTT
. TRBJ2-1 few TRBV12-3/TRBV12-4 CASSHSLGVGVNEQFF TGTGCCAGCAGTCACAGCTTGGGCGTCGGAGTCAATGAGCAGTTCTTC
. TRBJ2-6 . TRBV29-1 CSVESQGPLGANVLTF TGCAGCGTTGAATCCCAGGGACCTCTTGGGGCCAACGTCCTGACTTTC
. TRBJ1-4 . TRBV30 CAWSVRGEKLFF TGTGCCTGGAGTGTACGGGGGGAAAAACTGTTTTTT
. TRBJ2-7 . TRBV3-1 CASSQSLLEQYF TGTGCCAGCAGCCAAAGCTTACTTGAGCAGTACTTC
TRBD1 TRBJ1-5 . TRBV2 CASRPGTGGLNQPQHF TGTGCCAGCAGGCCCGGGACAGGGGGCTTGAATCAGCCCCAGCATTTT
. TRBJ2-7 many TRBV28 CASSLPGSYEQYF TGTGCCAGCAGTTTACCCGGGAGCTACGAGCAGTACTTC
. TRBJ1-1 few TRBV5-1 CASSRELMNTEAFF TGCGCCAGCAGCAGAGAGTTAATGAACACTGAAGCTTTCTTT
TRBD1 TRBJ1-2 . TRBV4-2 CASSQDRGLDPYGYTF TGTGCCAGCAGCCAAGACAGGGGGCTTGACCCCTATGGCTACACCTTC
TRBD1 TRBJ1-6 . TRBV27 CASSRAGQLNSPLHF TGTGCCAGCAGTAGGGCGGGACAGCTTAATTCACCCCTCCACTTT
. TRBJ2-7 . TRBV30 CAGTGDYEQYF TGTGCCGGGACTGGGGATTACGAGCAGTACTTC
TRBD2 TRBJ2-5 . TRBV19 CASSMGLAGETQYF TGTGCCAGTAGTATGGGACTAGCTGGAGAGACCCAGTACTTC
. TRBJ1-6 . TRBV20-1 CSASGRSSSYNSPLHF TGCAGTGCTAGCGGCAGGTCGAGCTCCTATAATTCACCCCTCCACTTT